The rows below give T cell receptor beta chains drawn from one sample of a study of shared clonotypes between healthy human individuals. Produced via immunoSEQ multiplex PCR; TCRdb's table is partial and in-frame only. The table shows over 1.5 million clones, with 98% occurring only once. Sample: naive CD4+ T cells sorted from blood. Receptors were obtained from a man aged 30 to 39 in good health. The CDR3 runs from the conserved cysteine through the conserved F or W. D genes are given only for firm matches. Size values are once, few and many counts, or a class for expanded clones, and some rows have none.

V,J,D,size,DNA,CDR3
TRBV5-1,TRBJ2-1,TRBD2,.,TGCGCCAGCAGCTTGAGCCCTCGTAGCGGGAGGGACAACAATGAGCAGTTCTTC,CASSLSPRSGRDNNEQFF
TRBV19,TRBJ2-5,TRBD1,.,TGTGCCAGTAGTAGGCTGCCGGGACAGGGCGATGAGACCCAGTACTTC,CASSRLPGQGDETQYF
TRBV11-2,TRBJ2-5,.,.,TGTGCCAGCAGTTCCCCTCGGGCGGGACCCCGGTCGCAAGAGACCCAGTACTTC,CASSSPRAGPRSQETQYF
TRBV29-1,TRBJ1-3,.,once,TGCAGCGTGGGTATGGCTGGAAACACCATATATTTT,CSVGMAGNTIYF
TRBV10-3,TRBJ2-5,TRBD2,.,TGTGCCATCAGTGGGGGAGGGGCCCCGGAGACCCAGTACTTC,CAISGGGAPETQYF
TRBV5-1,TRBJ1-2,TRBD1,.,TGCGCCAGCAGCAGGGGGGACAGCTATGGCTACACCTTC,CASSRGDSYGYTF
TRBV7-3,TRBJ2-1,.,.,TGTGCCAGCAGCTTTGGGGAACCCCCAGGTGAGCAGTTCTTC,CASSFGEPPGEQFF
TRBV27,TRBJ2-5,.,.,TGTGCCAGCAGTTTTTGGGGGGGAACAGGAACAGGGCATACCTCGGAGACCCAGTACTTC,CASSFWGGTGTGHTSETQYF
TRBV19,TRBJ2-3,TRBD1,once,TGTGCCAGTACCGACAGGGGGACAGGCATCTATACGCAGTATTTT,CASTDRGTGIYTQYF
TRBV28,TRBJ2-5,.,.,TGTGCCAGCAGGCGAAGGGAGTACCAAGAGACCCAGTACTTC,CASRRREYQETQYF
TRBV6-5,TRBJ2-7,.,.,TGTGCCAGCAGTACCCGACTAGTACGCGAGCAGTACTTC,CASSTRLVREQYF
TRBV7-2,TRBJ2-1,.,.,TGTGCCAGCAGCCTCCGGGACACCCCTAACAATGAGCAGTTCTTC,CASSLRDTPNNEQFF
TRBV11-3,TRBJ2-1,TRBD2,.,TGTGCCAGCCTTAGCGGGAGCAATGAGCAGTTCTTC,CASLSGSNEQFF
TRBV15,TRBJ2-1,.,once,TGTGCCACCAGCAGTACCGAGGGGGGCTTCAATGAGCAGTTCTTC,CATSSTEGGFNEQFF
TRBV27,TRBJ2-3,TRBD2,once,TGTGCCAGCCGGACTAGCCAGAGCACAGATACGCAGTATTTT,CASRTSQSTDTQYF
TRBV10-3,TRBJ2-7,TRBD1,.,TGTGCCGGTAGTAAGGGACAGGGAGGTTCCGAGCAGTACTTC,CAGSKGQGGSEQYF
TRBV11-3,TRBJ2-3,TRBD2,.,TGTGCCAGCAGTTTAGGTTTACTAGCGGATAGCACAGATACGCAGTATTTT,CASSLGLLADSTDTQYF
TRBV28,TRBJ2-1,.,.,TGTGCCAGCAAGTCGACGGGAGAGGCCCATGAGCAGTTCTTC,CASKSTGEAHEQFF
TRBV7-2,TRBJ2-3,.,.,TGTGCCAGCATCAGACCCCGTGGCACAGATACGCAGTATTTT,CASIRPRGTDTQYF
TRBV18,TRBJ2-3,TRBD2,.,TGTGCCAGCTCACCCATGACTAGCGGGAGGGCCGTCACAGATACGCAGTATTTT,CASSPMTSGRAVTDTQYF
TRBV7-9,TRBJ2-1,.,.,TGTGCCAGCAGCCACCAGCCTATTTTAGAGAATGAGCAGTTCTTC,CASSHQPILENEQFF
TRBV5-1,TRBJ2-3,.,.,TGCGCCAGCAGCTTGGATCCGACAGGTACCACAGATACGCAGTATTTT,CASSLDPTGTTDTQYF
TRBV5-1,TRBJ2-5,.,.,TGCGCCGTCCGGGAACAGAATCAAGAGACCCAGTACTTC,CAVREQNQETQYF
TRBV18,TRBJ2-2,TRBD2,.,TGTGCCAGCTCACCACCGAAGCGGAGCGGGGTAGAGCTGTTTTTT,CASSPPKRSGVELFF
TRBV7-8,TRBJ2-3,.,.,TGTGCCAGCAGCTTATATTTGACTAGATCAACCACCCTTACCTACACAGATACGCAGTATTTT,CASSLYLTRSTTLTYTDTQYF
TRBV7-2,TRBJ1-2,.,.,TGTGCCAGCAGCGCGGGTTGGGGAAGAGGCTACACCTTC,CASSAGWGRGYTF
TRBV19,TRBJ2-7,.,.,TGTGCCAGTAGTAACCGATATTCCTACGAGCAGTACTTC,CASSNRYSYEQYF
TRBV7-3,TRBJ2-3,.,.,TGTGCCAGCAGCCTTAGGAGGGCCGGCACAGATACGCAGTATTTT,CASSLRRAGTDTQYF
TRBV19,TRBJ2-1,TRBD2,.,TGTGCCAGTAGTACCCTCGGGAGGCTGCGGAATCCTGAGCAGTTCTTC,CASSTLGRLRNPEQFF
TRBV10-3,TRBJ1-5,TRBD1,once,TGTGCCATCAGGAAACAGGGGGCGAATCAGCCCCAGCATTTT,CAIRKQGANQPQHF
TRBV9,TRBJ2-1,.,once,TGTGCCAGCAGCGTAGTGAGGGTCTACAATGAGCAGTTCTTC,CASSVVRVYNEQFF
TRBV9,TRBJ2-2,TRBD2,once,TGTGCCAGCAGCGTACATGCTAGCGGGAGGAACACCGGGGAGCTGTTTTTT,CASSVHASGRNTGELFF
TRBV2,TRBJ1-3,TRBD1,.,TGTGCCAGCAGTGAAGGGACAGGGACATCTTTT,CASSEGTGTSF
TRBV18,TRBJ2-7,TRBD2,.,TGTGCCAGCTCACCACCGGGACTAGTCTACGAGCAGTACTTC,CASSPPGLVYEQYF
TRBV7-2,TRBJ2-6,.,.,TGTGCCAGCAGCTTGGGCCCGACAAACCGATTTAAATCCAACGTCCTGACTTTC,CASSLGPTNRFKSNVLTF
TRBV19,TRBJ2-7,TRBD1,.,TGTGCCAGTAGTATCGGACCGGGACAGGGGCAAGAGCAGTACTTC,CASSIGPGQGQEQYF
TRBV7-2,TRBJ2-3,TRBD2,.,TGTGCCAGCAGTTCAGTAGCGGGAGATGGGTATTTT,CASSSVAGDGYF
TRBV27,TRBJ2-2,.,.,TGTGCCAGCAGCCGGAGGGGGAGAGACACCGGGGAGCTGTTTTTT,CASSRRGRDTGELFF